The 17 T cell receptor beta chains reported below all come from one sample, sequenced in a study of vaccination effects on CD4 cells after COVID-19. The assay was immunoSEQ multiplex PCR, and TCRdb's table has in-frame clones only and misses some. The sample lists around 45,000 clones, about 80% occurring once. The antigens these receptors bind are not known. Investigators separated out CD4+ T cells once around 11 days of culture had passed. Specimen: CD4+ T cells from PBMCs cultured without peptide, collected before COVID-19 vaccination. The receptors here all came from a human donor who had a prior SARS-CoV-2 infection.

This chain uses TRBV7-3 with TRBJ2-7; D is perhaps TRBD1 (6 bases). V was cut by 2 bases and J by 2 bases, with 13 bases left in between. This CDR3 has 15 amino acids. CDR1 SGHTA and CDR2 FQGTGA come from the germline V gene. The CDR3 protein is CASSLQGSSAYEQYF. CDR3 sequence (DNA): TGTGCCAGCAGCTTACAGGGGTCAAGCGCCTACGAGCAGTACTTC.

This clone was detected only a few times. The chain carries TRBV5-1 and TRBJ2-1; 9 bases are a match to TRBD2. Losses at the gene ends were 4 bases for V and 4 bases for J; bases not matched to a gene: 15. The CDR3 runs to 18 residues. Germline V gene lookup returns CDR1 SGHRS and CDR2 YFSETQ. The CDR3 is CASSPTGGGGATYNEQFF. CDR3 nucleotides: TGCGCCAGCAGCCCGACGGGGGGCGGGGGGGCCACTTACAATGAGCAGTTCTTC.

The chain has TRBV27 and TRBJ2-7, with 9 bases lining up with TRBD1. CDR1 MNHEY and CDR2 SMNVEV come from the germline V gene (reference sequence). J lost 2 bases, V lost 6 bases, and 5 bases had no gene match. The CDR3 sequence is 14 residues long. The CDR3 bases are TGTGCCAGCAGGGGGACAGGGAAGACCTACGAGCAGTACTTC. Translating gives CASRGTGKTYEQYF.

V usage is TRBV5-6 and J usage is TRBJ2-6; D not resolved. Germline V gene data show CDR1 as SGHDT and CDR2 as YYEEEE. V shed 0 bases and J shed 0 bases, with 7 bases lying between them. The CDR3 has 16 amino acids. As DNA, the CDR3 is TGTGCCAGCAGCTTGGGTCGTGGCTCTGGGGCCAACGTCCTGACTTTC. This sequence encodes CASSLGRGSGANVLTF.

The rearrangement uses TRBV4-1 and TRBJ1-2, with 7 bases matching TRBD1. The germline CDR1 and CDR2 sequences are MGHRA and YSYEKL. The ends lost 2 bases at V and 3 bases at J; junction bases unmatched: 9. The CDR3 runs to 16 residues. The CDR3 loop reads CASSQSQGQPHYGYTF. The DNA of the CDR3 is TGCGCCAGCAGCCAATCACAGGGACAGCCCCACTATGGCTACACCTTC.

This clone has a single count. This chain uses TRBV2 with TRBJ2-1; weak D call: TRBD2 (5 bases). Trimming removed 5 bases from V and 8 bases from J, with 16 bases in between. Germline CDR1 SNHLY, CDR2 FYNNEI. The CDR3 is 14 residues long. The CDR3 reads CASSRTPSIHEQFF. In DNA, the CDR3 is TGTGCCAGCAGTCGGACTCCTTCAATCCATGAGCAGTTCTTC.

The chain carries TRBV19 and TRBJ1-2, with D perhaps matching TRBD1 (6 bases). The CDR3 has 14 residues. Germline values: CDR1 LNHDA, CDR2 SQIVND (reference sequence). Trimming stripped 5 bases from V and 4 bases from J, with 14 bases between. The CDR3 protein is CASSQPGHRYGYTF. The DNA of the CDR3 is TGTGCCAGTAGTCAACCGGGACACCGCTATGGCTACACCTTC. Full variable domain (outside the CDR3, taken from reference TRBV19 and TRBJ1-2): DGGITQSPKYLFRKEGQNVTLSCEQNLNHDAMYWYRQDPGQGLRLIYYSQIVNDFQKGDIAEGYSVSREKKESFPLTVTSAQKNPTAFYLCASSQPGHRYGYTFGSGTRLTVV.

CDR3 in amino acids: CASSHRWGGSHNEQFF. DNA for the CDR3: TGTGCCAGCAGCCACCGGTGGGGGGGCTCTCACAATGAGCAGTTCTTC. The V gene is TRBV3-1 (or the pseudogene TRBV3-2), the J gene TRBJ2-1, with a tentative D call TRBD2 (7 bases). The CDR3 sequence is 16 residues long. The V end lost 3 bases, the J end lost 5 bases, and 17 bases lay between the germline ends. Germline CDR1 and CDR2: LGHDT and YNNKEL (reference sequence).

The chain links TRBV5-8 to TRBJ2-7; 15 bases are shared with TRBD2. The V and J ends lost 4 bases and 6 bases, in that order; junction bases with no gene match: 5. This CDR3 has 15 amino acids. Germline V gene data show CDR1 as SGHTS and CDR2 as YDEGEE. The CDR3 nucleotides are TGTGCCAGCAGCCCACCGGGACTAGCGGGGGGCGAGCAGTACTTC. This sequence encodes CASSPPGLAGGEQYF.

This chain links TRBV7-9 with TRBJ1-4, with D hard to call. The V gene lost 3 bases and the J gene lost 2 bases, with 4 bases spanning the gap. Per the germline V gene, CDR1 is SEHNR and CDR2 is FQNEAQ (reference sequence). This CDR3 has 13 residues. CDR3 protein: CASSFYTNEKLFF. The CDR3 DNA follows: TGTGCCAGCAGCTTTTATACTAATGAAAAACTGTTTTTT.

Here the CDR3 reads CASSHGQGETQYF. The DNA of the CDR3 is TGTGCCAGCAGCCATGGACAGGGAGAGACCCAGTACTTC. The J gene is TRBJ2-5, the V gene TRBV7-3, with TRBD1 matching 8 bases. CDR1 and CDR2 from the germline V gene are SGHTA and FQGTGA. This CDR3 is 13 amino acids long. Trimming at V came to 5 bases and at J to 4 bases, leaving 3 bases not matched to a gene.

V is TRBV3-1 (or the pseudogene TRBV3-2) and J is TRBJ1-4; a weak D match, TRBD1 (5 bases). This CDR3 is 16 amino acids long. Trimming stripped 0 bases from V and 4 bases from J, with 12 bases between. Germline values: CDR1 LGHDT, CDR2 YNNKEL (reference sequence). The CDR3 protein is CASSQDRGGDNEKLFF. The DNA for the CDR3 is TGTGCCAGCAGCCAAGATCGGGGCGGTGATAATGAAAAACTGTTTTTT.

This clone was found once. The V gene is TRBV7-9, the J gene TRBJ2-7; possible D gene TRBD1, 6 bases. The length of the CDR3 is 15 residues. V lost 2 bases and J 0 bases, leaving 11 bases between the germline ends. Per the germline V gene, CDR1 is SEHNR and CDR2 is FQNEAQ (reference sequence). The CDR3 protein is CASSLYTGHSYEQYF. In nucleotides, the CDR3 is TGTGCCAGCAGCTTATACACGGGACACTCCTACGAGCAGTACTTC.

The chain uses TRBV14 and TRBJ2-1, with D perhaps TRBD2 (6 bases). V was pared by 0 bases and J by 4 bases, with 13 bases between. The CDR3 covers 16 residues. The germline V gene encodes CDR1 SGHDN and CDR2 FVKESK. The CDR3: CASSQDLGGVYNEQFF. The CDR3 DNA sequence: TGTGCCAGCAGCCAAGATCTGGGGGGAGTATACAATGAGCAGTTCTTC.

This chain connects TRBV18 to TRBJ2-2; D is possibly TRBD2 (6 bases). The germline gives CDR1 KGHSH, CDR2 LQKENI. This CDR3 comprises 15 residues. Between the trimmed V and J ends, which lost 3 bases and 5 bases, there was a span of 13 bases. The CDR3: CASSPAGTDTGELFF. Here the CDR3 DNA reads TGTGCCAGCTCACCGGCCGGGACTGATACCGGGGAGCTGTTTTTT.

The chain has TRBV28 and TRBJ2-1; a possible D gene is TRBD2 (5 bases). V lost 10 bases and J 0 bases, leaving 10 bases between the germline ends. The CDR3 has 13 amino acids. Germline CDR1 reads MDHEN; CDR2 reads SYDVKM. CDR3 region: CATTGFSYNEQFF. CDR3 in DNA: TGTGCCACCACGGGGTTCTCCTACAATGAGCAGTTCTTC. The full variable domain, in which reference TRBV28 and TRBJ2-1 provide the parts outside the CDR3, is DVKVTQSSRYLVKRTGEKVFLECVQDMDHENMFWYRQDPGLGLRLIYFSYDVKMKEKGDIPEGYSVSREKKERFSLILESASTNQTSMYLCATTGFSYNEQFFGPGTRLTVL.

This rearrangement joins TRBV2 to TRBJ1-2; D gene ambiguous. CDR1 is SNHLY and CDR2 is FYNNEI in the germline V gene. CDR3 length: 16 amino acids. Trimming took 4 bases from V and 8 from J, leaving 23 bases between them. The CDR3 nucleotides are TGTGCCAGCAGTGGAGAAGTTGTAGGACCTGGGCTAGGCTACACCTTC. Translating gives CASSGEVVGPGLGYTF.